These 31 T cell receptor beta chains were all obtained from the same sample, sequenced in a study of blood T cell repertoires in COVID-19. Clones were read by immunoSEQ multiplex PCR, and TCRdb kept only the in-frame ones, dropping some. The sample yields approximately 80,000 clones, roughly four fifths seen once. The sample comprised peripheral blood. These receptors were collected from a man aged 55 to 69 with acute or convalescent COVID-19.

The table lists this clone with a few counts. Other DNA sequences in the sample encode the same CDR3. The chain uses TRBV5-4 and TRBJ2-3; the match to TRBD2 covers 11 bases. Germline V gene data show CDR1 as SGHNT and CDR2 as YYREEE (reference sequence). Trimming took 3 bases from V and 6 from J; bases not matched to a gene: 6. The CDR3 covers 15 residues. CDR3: CASSSRLAGRDTQYF. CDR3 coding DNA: TGTGCCAGCAGCTCACGACTAGCGGGGCGGGATACGCAGTATTTT.

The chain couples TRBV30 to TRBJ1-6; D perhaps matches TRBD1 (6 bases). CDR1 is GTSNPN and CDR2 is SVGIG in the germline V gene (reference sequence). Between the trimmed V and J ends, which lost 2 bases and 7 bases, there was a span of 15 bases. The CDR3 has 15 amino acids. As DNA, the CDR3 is TGTGCCTGGAGTCCATCACCAGGGGACAATTCACCCCTCCACTTT. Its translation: CAWSPSPGDNSPLHF.

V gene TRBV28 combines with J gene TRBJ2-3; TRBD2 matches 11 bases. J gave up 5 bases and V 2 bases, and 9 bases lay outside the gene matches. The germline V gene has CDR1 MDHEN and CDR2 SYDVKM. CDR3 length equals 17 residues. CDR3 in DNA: TGTGCCAGCAGTTTACAGGGGTTAGCGGGAGGGGGAGATACGCAGTATTTT. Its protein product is CASSLQGLAGGGDTQYF. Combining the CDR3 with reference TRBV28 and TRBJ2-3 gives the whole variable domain DVKVTQSSRYLVKRTGEKVFLECVQDMDHENMFWYRQDPGLGLRLIYFSYDVKMKEKGDIPEGYSVSREKKERFSLILESASTNQTSMYLCASSLQGLAGGGDTQYFGPGTRLTVL.

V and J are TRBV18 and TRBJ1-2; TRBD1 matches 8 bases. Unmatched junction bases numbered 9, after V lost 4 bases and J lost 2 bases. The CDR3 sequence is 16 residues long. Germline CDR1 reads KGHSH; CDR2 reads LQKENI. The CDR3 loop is CASSQKDRGPNYGYTF. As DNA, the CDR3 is TGTGCCAGCTCACAAAAAGACAGGGGCCCCAACTATGGCTACACCTTC.

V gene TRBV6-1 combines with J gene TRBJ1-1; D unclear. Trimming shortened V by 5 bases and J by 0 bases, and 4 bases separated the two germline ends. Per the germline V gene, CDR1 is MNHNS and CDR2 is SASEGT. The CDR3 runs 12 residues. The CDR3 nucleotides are TGTGCCAGCAGTTTAATGAACACTGAAGCTTTCTTT. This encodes CASSLMNTEAFF.

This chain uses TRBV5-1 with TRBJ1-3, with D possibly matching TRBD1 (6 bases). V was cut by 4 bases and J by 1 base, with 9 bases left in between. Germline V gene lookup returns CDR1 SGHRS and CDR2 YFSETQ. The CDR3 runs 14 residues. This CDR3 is CASSLGQSGNTIYF. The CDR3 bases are TGCGCCAGCAGCCTCGGACAGTCTGGAAACACCATATATTTT.

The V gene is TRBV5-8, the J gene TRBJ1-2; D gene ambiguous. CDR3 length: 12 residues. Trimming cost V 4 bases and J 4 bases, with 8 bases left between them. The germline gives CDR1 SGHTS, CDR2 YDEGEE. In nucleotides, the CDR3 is TGTGCCAGCAGCCCCAGCGGCTATGGCTACACCTTC. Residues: CASSPSGYGYTF.

The CDR3 DNA reads as TGTGCCCCAGGGGGGACTTCGGGACTAGCGGACCAAGGCTCTGGGGCCAACGTCCTGACTTTC. Amino acids: CAPGGTSGLADQGSGANVLTF. This chain connects TRBV19 to TRBJ2-6, with 11 bases identical to TRBD2. This CDR3 is 21 amino acids long. The J segment lost 0 bases and the V segment lost 11 bases, leaving 21 bases of the junction unmatched. Germline CDR1 is LNHDA and CDR2 is SQIVND (reference sequence). Supplemented by reference TRBV19 and TRBJ2-6, the full variable domain reads DGGITQSPKYLFRKEGQNVTLSCEQNLNHDAMYWYRQDPGQGLRLIYYSQIVNDFQKGDIAEGYSVSREKKESFPLTVTSAQKNPTAFYLCAPGGTSGLADQGSGANVLTFGAGSRLTVL.

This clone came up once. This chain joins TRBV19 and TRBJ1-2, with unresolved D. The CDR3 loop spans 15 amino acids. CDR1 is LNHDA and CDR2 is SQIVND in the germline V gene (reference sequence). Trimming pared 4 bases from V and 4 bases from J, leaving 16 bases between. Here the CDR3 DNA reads TGTGCCAGTAGTACCCTGACTGATCGGAGCTATGGCTACACCTTC. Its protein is CASSTLTDRSYGYTF. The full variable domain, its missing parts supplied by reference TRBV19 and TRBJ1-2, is DGGITQSPKYLFRKEGQNVTLSCEQNLNHDAMYWYRQDPGQGLRLIYYSQIVNDFQKGDIAEGYSVSREKKESFPLTVTSAQKNPTAFYLCASSTLTDRSYGYTFGSGTRLTVV.

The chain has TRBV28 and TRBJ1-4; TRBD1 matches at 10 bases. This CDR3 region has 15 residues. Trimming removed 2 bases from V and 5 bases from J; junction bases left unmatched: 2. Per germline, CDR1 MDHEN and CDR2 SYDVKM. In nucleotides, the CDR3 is TGTGCCAGCAGTTTAGCGGGACAGGGGAATGAAAAACTGTTTTTT. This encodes CASSLAGQGNEKLFF.

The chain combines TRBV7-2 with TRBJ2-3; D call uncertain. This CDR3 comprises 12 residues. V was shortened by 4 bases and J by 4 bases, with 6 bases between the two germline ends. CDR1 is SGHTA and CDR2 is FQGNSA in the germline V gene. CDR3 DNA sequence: TGTGCCAGCAGCTCCCTCTCAGATACGCAGTATTTT. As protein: CASSSLSDTQYF. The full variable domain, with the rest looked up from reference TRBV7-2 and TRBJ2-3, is GAGVSQSPSNKVTEKGKDVELRCDPISGHTALYWYRQSLGQGLEFLIYFQGNSAPDKSGLPSDRFSAERTGGSVSTLTIQRTQQEDSAVYLCASSSLSDTQYFGPGTRLTVL.

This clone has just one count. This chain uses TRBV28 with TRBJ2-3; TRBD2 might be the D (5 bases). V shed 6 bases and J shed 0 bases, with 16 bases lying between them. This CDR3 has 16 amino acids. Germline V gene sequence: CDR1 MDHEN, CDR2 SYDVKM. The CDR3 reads CASRGAQYSSTDTQYF. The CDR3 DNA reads TGTGCCAGCAGGGGAGCACAGTACTCAAGCACAGATACGCAGTATTTT.

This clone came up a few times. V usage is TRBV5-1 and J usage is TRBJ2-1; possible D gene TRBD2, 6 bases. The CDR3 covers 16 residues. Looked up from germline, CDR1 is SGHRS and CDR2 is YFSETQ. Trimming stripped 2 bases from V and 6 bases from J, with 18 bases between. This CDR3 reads CASSFSSGGSGNEQFF. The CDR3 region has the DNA TGCGCCAGCAGCTTCTCTAGTGGGGGGTCTGGCAATGAGCAGTTCTTC.

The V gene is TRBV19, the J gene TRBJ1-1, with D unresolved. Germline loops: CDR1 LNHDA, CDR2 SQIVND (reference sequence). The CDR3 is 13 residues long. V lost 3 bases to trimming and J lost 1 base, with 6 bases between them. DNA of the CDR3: TGTGCCAGTAGTATCTTCGGGAACACTGAAGCTTTCTTT. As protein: CASSIFGNTEAFF. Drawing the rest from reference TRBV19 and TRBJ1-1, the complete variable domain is DGGITQSPKYLFRKEGQNVTLSCEQNLNHDAMYWYRQDPGQGLRLIYYSQIVNDFQKGDIAEGYSVSREKKESFPLTVTSAQKNPTAFYLCASSIFGNTEAFFGQGTRLTVV.

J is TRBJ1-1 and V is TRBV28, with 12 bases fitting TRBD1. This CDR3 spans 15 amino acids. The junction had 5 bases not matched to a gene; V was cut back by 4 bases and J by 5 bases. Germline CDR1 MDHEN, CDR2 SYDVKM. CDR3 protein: CASSSGTGGRTEAFF. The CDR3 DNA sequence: TGTGCCAGCAGTTCCGGGACAGGGGGCCGAACTGAAGCTTTCTTT.

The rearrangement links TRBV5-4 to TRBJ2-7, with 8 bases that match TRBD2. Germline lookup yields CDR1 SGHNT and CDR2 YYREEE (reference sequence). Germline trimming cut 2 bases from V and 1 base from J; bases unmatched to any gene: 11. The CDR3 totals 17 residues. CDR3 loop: CASSLVQVGTSSYEQYF. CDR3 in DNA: TGTGCCAGCAGCTTAGTACAGGTGGGGACTAGTTCCTACGAGCAGTACTTC.

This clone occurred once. CDR3 in DNA: TGTGCCAGCAGCCAGGAGACCCCCGTCGGAAAACTGTTTTTT. It is translated as CASSQETPVGKLFF. This rearrangement joins TRBV14 to TRBJ1-4; D remains ambiguous. V was trimmed by 3 bases and J by 10 bases, leaving 15 bases between them. The germline V gene encodes CDR1 SGHDN and CDR2 FVKESK. The CDR3 has 14 residues.

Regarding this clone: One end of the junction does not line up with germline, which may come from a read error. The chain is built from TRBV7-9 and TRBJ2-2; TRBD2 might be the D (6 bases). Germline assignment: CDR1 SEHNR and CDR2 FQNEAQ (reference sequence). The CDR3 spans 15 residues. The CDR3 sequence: CASTPSGLNTGGLFF. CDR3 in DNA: TGTGCCAGCACCCCTTCGGGCCTTAACACCGGGGGGCTGTTTTTT.

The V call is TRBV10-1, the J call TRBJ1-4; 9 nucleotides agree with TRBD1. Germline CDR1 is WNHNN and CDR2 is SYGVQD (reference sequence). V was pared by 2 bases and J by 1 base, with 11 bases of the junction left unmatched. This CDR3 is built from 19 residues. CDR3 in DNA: TGCGCCAGCAGTGAGCCATTCCGGGACAGGGTAGGAACTAATGAAAAACTGTTTTTT. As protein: CASSEPFRDRVGTNEKLFF.

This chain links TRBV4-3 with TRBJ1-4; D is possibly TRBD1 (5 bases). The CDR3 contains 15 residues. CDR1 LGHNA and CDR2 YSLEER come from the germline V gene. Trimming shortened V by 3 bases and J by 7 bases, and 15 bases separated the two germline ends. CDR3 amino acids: CASSHGSRRGEKLFF. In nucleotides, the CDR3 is TGCGCCAGCAGCCATGGGAGCAGGAGGGGTGAAAAACTGTTTTTT.

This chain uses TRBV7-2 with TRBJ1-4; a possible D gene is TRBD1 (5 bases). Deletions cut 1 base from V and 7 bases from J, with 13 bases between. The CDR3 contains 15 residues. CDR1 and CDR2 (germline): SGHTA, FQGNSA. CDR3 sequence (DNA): TGTGCCAGCAGCTTAGTAGGGGCGCAGGGTGAAAAACTGTTTTTT. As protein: CASSLVGAQGEKLFF. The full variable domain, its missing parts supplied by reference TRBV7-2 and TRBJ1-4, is GAGVSQSPSNKVTEKGKDVELRCDPISGHTALYWYRQSLGQGLEFLIYFQGNSAPDKSGLPSDRFSAERTGGSVSTLTIQRTQQEDSAVYLCASSLVGAQGEKLFFGSGTQLSVL.

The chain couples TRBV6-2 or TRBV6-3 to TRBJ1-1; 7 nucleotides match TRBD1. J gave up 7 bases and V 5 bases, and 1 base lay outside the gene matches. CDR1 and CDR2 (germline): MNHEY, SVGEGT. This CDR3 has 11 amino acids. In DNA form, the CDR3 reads TGTGCCAGCAGTAACAGGGGTGAAGCTTTCTTT. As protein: CASSNRGEAFF.

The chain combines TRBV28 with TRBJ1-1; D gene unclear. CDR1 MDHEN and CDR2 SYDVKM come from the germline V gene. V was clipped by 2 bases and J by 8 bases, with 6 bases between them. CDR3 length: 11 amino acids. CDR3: CASSLLREAFF. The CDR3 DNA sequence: TGTGCCAGCAGTTTACTGCGGGAAGCTTTCTTT. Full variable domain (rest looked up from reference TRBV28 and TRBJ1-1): DVKVTQSSRYLVKRTGEKVFLECVQDMDHENMFWYRQDPGLGLRLIYFSYDVKMKEKGDIPEGYSVSREKKERFSLILESASTNQTSMYLCASSLLREAFFGQGTRLTVV.

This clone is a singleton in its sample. The CDR3 protein is CASSYSWPPAAFF. CDR3 in DNA: TGTGCCAGCAGTTACTCGTGGCCCCCCGCAGCTTTCTTT. The J gene is TRBJ1-1, the V gene TRBV6-2 or TRBV6-3; D uncertain. The CDR3 totals 13 residues. Germline CDR1 is MNHEY and CDR2 is SVGEGT. Between the trimmed V and J ends, which lost 0 bases and 10 bases, there was a span of 12 bases.

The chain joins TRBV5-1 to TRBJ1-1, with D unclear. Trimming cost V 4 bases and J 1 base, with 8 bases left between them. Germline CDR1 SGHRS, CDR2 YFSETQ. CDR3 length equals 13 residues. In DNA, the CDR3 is TGCGCCAGCAGCCTCCCGGGGAACACTGAAGCTTTCTTT. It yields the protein CASSLPGNTEAFF.

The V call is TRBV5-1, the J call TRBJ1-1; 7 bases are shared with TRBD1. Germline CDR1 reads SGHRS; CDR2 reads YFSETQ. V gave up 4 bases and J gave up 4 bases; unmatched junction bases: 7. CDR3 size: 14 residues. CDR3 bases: TGCGCCAGCAGCCAAGGGGCAGGGGGCACTGAAGCTTTCTTT. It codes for CASSQGAGGTEAFF.

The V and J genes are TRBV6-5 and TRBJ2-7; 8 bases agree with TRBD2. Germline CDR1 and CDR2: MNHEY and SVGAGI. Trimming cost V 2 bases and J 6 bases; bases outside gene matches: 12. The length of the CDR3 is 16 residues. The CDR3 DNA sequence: TGTGCCAGCAGTTACCTTCCCGGGGGGGCCGGGACCGAGCAGTACTTC. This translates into CASSYLPGGAGTEQYF.

The DNA for the CDR3 is TGTGCCAGCAGCCCTGTCGGGGGGGACACAGATACGCAGTATTTT. Translated, it gives CASSPVGGDTDTQYF. The chain uses TRBV5-8 and TRBJ2-3, with 8 bases aligning to TRBD2. CDR1 and CDR2 from the germline V gene are SGHTS and YDEGEE. With V trimmed by 4 bases and J by 2 bases, 6 bases remained unmatched. The CDR3 totals 15 residues. Together with reference TRBV5-8 and TRBJ2-3, the CDR3 gives the full variable domain: EAGVTQSPTHLIKTRGQQATLRCSPISGHTSVYWYQQALGLGLQFLLWYDEGEERNRGNFPPRFSGRQFPNYSSELNVNALELEDSALYLCASSPVGGDTDTQYFGPGTRLTVL.

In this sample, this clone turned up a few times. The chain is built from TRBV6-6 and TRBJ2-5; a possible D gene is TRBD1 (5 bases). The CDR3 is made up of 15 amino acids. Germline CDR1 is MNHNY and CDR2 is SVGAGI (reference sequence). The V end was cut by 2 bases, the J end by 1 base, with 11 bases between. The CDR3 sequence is CASSYRGLSQETQYF. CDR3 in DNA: TGTGCCAGCAGTTACAGGGGCCTATCCCAAGAGACCCAGTACTTC.

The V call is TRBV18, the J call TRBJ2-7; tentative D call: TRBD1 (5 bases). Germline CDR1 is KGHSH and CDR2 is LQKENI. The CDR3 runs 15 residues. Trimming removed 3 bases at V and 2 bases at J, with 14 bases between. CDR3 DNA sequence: TGTGCCAGCTCACCGGGGCAGGGCTATGCCTACGAGCAGTACTTC. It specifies CASSPGQGYAYEQYF.

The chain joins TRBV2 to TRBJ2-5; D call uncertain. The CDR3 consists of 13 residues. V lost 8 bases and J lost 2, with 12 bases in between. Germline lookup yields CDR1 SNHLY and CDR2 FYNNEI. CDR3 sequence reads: CASRNTEQETQYF. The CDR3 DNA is TGTGCCAGCCGAAATACAGAGCAAGAGACCCAGTACTTC.